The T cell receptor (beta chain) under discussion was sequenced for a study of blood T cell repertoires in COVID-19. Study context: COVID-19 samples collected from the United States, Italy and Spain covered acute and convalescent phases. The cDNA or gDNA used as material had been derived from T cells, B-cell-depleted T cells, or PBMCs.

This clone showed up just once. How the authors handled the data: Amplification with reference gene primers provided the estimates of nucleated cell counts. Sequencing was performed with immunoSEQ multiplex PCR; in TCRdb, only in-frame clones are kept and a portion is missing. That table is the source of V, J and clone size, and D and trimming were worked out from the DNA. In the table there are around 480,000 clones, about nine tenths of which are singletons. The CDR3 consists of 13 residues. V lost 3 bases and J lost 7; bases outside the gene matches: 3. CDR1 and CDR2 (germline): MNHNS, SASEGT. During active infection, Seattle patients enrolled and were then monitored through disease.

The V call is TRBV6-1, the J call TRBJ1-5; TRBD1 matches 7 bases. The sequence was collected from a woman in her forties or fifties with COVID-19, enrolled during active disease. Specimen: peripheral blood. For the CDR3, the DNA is TGTGCCAGCAGTGATCCAGGGGGACAGCCCCAGCATTTT. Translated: CASSDPGGQPQHF.